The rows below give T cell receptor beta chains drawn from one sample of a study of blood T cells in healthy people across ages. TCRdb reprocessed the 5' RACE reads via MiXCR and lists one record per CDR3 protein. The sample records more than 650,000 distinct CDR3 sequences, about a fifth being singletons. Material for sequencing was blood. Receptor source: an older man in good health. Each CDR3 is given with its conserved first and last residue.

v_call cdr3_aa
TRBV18 CASSPTGGAAGETQYF
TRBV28 CASSSLLGGAGYTF
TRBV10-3 CAISGETSGPQEQFF
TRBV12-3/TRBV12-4 CARPWGQSCLAKNIQYF
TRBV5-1 CASSTRGPEGDTQYF
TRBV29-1 CSVEIAGHSYEQYF
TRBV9 CASSVSGGDYNEQFF
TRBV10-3 CAISESKGADTQYF
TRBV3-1 CASSYTGSTDTQYF
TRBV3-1 CASSATRTRNTIYF
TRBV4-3 CASSQGWGSEQYF